A single sample gave rise to the 21 T cell receptor beta chains below, sequenced in a study of blood T cells in healthy people across ages (dated by TCRdb to about 2015). Library method: 5' RACE. Sequencing was carried out with an Illumina HiSeq 2500. A second about 6 to 11 cycle PCR used a sample-barcoded 5' primer and a J-beta primer mix. TCRdb's own reprocessing of the public reads used fastp at Q25 and MiXCR and kept productive beta chains. Every CDR3 protein is listed once, alongside the most common genes and DNA of its rows. The sample table records about 1.1 million distinct CDR3 sequences; 35% to 40% of these occur just once. About an eighth of the sample rests with the top ten. Sequenced: blood. These receptors were collected from a man younger than 30 in good health.

Worth noting for this clonotype: This CDR3 is missing its conserved last phenylalanine or tryptophan, likely due to a read error. The chain is built from TRBV28 and TRBJ1-2, with D uncertain. The germline V and J ends were trimmed by 4 bases and 0 bases, with 6 bases remaining between them. This CDR3 is built from 13 residues. CDR1 MDHEN and CDR2 SYDVKM come from the germline V gene. CDR3 protein: CASSSSANYGYTL. The CDR3 DNA follows: TGTGCCAGCAGTTCATCCGCTAACTATGGCTACACCTTG.

The chain joins TRBV4-3 to TRBJ2-1; D gene unclear. The ends were cut back, 1 base at V and 3 bases at J, with 7 bases in the middle. CDR1 is LGHNA and CDR2 is YSLEER in the germline V gene. The CDR3 sequence is 14 residues long. CDR3 protein: CASSQGHHYNEQFF. DNA for the CDR3: TGCGCCAGCAGCCAAGGACACCACTACAATGAGCAGTTCTTC.

The V and J genes are TRBV11-1 and TRBJ1-1; D call uncertain. The germline V gene has CDR1 SGHAT and CDR2 FQDESV (reference sequence). The length of the CDR3 is 11 residues. V was shortened by 2 bases and J by 7 bases, with 5 bases between the two germline ends. In DNA form, the CDR3 reads TGTGCCAGCAGCTTAATGGATGAAGCTTTCTTT. Encoded protein: CASSLMDEAFF. The entire variable domain, with the rest obtained from reference TRBV11-1 and TRBJ1-1, is as follows: EAEVAQSPRYKITEKSQAVAFWCDPISGHATLYWYRQILGQGPELLVQFQDESVVDDSQLPKDRFSAERLKGVDSTLKIQPAELGDSAMYLCASSLMDEAFFGQGTRLTVV.

This clonotype was seen a few times. V and J are TRBV5-1 and TRBJ2-5; D gene ambiguous. The DNA end is a closer match to TRBJ2-7, so the J assignment may be wrong. This CDR3 contains 13 residues. In germline, CDR1 is SGHRS, CDR2 YFSETQ. CDR3 protein: CASSWHGGDEQYF. CDR3 bases: TGCGCCAGCAGCTGGCATGGTGGGGACGAGCAGTACTTC.

A single count supports this clonotype. V is TRBV2 and J is TRBJ2-2; perhaps D is TRBD1 or TRBD2 (5 bases each). The V gene lost 2 bases and the J gene lost 4 bases, with 14 bases spanning the gap. Germline V gene data show CDR1 as SNHLY and CDR2 as FYNNEI. CDR3 length: 16 amino acids. The CDR3 spells CASSELITGGTGELFF. The CDR3 DNA is TGTGCCAGCAGTGAATTGATCACAGGAGGCACCGGGGAGCTGTTTTTT.

The chain links TRBV6-2 or TRBV6-3 to TRBJ1-1; the D is unclear. The V gene lost 6 bases and the J gene lost 3 bases, with 8 bases spanning the gap. This CDR3 has 12 amino acids. The germline V gene encodes CDR1 MNHEY and CDR2 SVGEGT. The CDR3 reads CASRQAYTEAFF. The CDR3 DNA sequence: TGTGCCAGCAGGCAAGCGTACACTGAAGCTTTCTTT.

This clonotype was seen only a few times. This rearrangement joins TRBV20-1 to TRBJ2-7; TRBD2 matches 7 bases. This CDR3 contains 15 residues. The V and J ends lost 3 bases and 3 bases, in that order; junction bases with no gene match: 11. Germline CDR1 reads DFQATT; CDR2 reads SNEGSKA (reference sequence). Here the CDR3 reads CSASNSGTTHYEQYF. The CDR3 DNA follows: TGCAGTGCTAGTAATTCCGGGACTACCCACTACGAGCAGTACTTC.

The chain couples TRBV6-2 or TRBV6-3 to TRBJ1-1; D gene uncertain. Per germline, CDR1 MNHEY and CDR2 SVGEGT. Trimming cost V 4 bases and J 4 bases, with 10 bases left between them. The CDR3 extends over 13 amino acids. This CDR3 reads CASSSEGITEAFF. The DNA for the CDR3 is TGTGCCAGCAGTTCGGAGGGTATCACTGAAGCTTTCTTT.

The rearrangement links TRBV2 to TRBJ2-2; 7 bases match TRBD1. CDR1 and CDR2 from the germline V gene are SNHLY and FYNNEI. V was pared by 4 bases and J by 4 bases, with 3 bases of the junction left unmatched. CDR3 length: 14 amino acids. The chain's CDR3 is CASSAAGGTGELFF. The CDR3 DNA is TGTGCCAGCAGTGCGGCAGGGGGCACCGGGGAGCTGTTTTTT.

This clonotype was counted a few times. This chain connects TRBV27 to TRBJ2-7, with 7 bases matching TRBD2. Germline-derived CDR1 and CDR2 are MNHEY and SMNVEV (reference sequence). V dropped 8 bases and J dropped 0; count of bases not matched to a gene: 10. The CDR3 has 15 amino acids. In DNA form, the CDR3 reads TGTGCCAGCCCCCTTGCGGGAGACAGCTCCTACGAGCAGTACTTC. Its protein product is CASPLAGDSSYEQYF.

This chain joins TRBV7-2 and TRBJ1-5; D might be TRBD1 (6 bases). The CDR3 runs 15 residues. Germline CDR1 reads SGHTA; CDR2 reads FQGNSA. V lost 2 bases, J lost 4 bases, and 12 bases lay in between. CDR3: CASSLNQGRNQPQHF. The CDR3 region has the DNA TGTGCCAGCAGCTTAAATCAGGGGCGAAATCAGCCCCAGCATTTT.

V usage is TRBV12-3 or TRBV12-4 and J usage is TRBJ2-4; D call uncertain. The end of the DNA is better explained by TRBJ2-5, so the J call may be wrong. The CDR3 extends over 15 amino acids. The chain's CDR3 is CASSFLRRPQETQYF. The DNA of the CDR3 is TGTGCCAGCAGTTTCCTCCGGCGTCCCCAAGAGACCCAGTACTTC.

This clonotype has more than one count but fewer than ten. The rearrangement uses TRBV6-5 and TRBJ1-5; unclear D gene. The V gene lost 6 bases and the J gene lost 3 bases, with 9 bases spanning the gap. This CDR3 is 13 amino acids long. Per germline, CDR1 MNHEY and CDR2 SVGAGI. The CDR3 region has the DNA TGTGCCAGCAGGGCGAGGTTCAATCAGCCCCAGCATTTT. This encodes CASRARFNQPQHF.

This clonotype was counted between two and nine times. The chain has TRBV21-1 and TRBJ2-5; the table gives TRBD2 as D, unverified against the DNA. TRBV21-1 is recorded as a pseudogene. CDR3 length equals 14 residues. CDR3 nucleotides: TGTGCCAGCAGCAAAAAAGCGGGGGGAGAGACCCAGTACTTC. The encoded protein is CASSKKAGGETQYF.

The chain combines TRBV6-6 with TRBJ1-6, with D uncertain. V was cut by 0 bases and J by 7 bases, with 10 bases left in between. CDR1 is MNHNY and CDR2 is SVGAGI in the germline V gene (reference sequence). The CDR3 consists of 15 residues. The CDR3 spells CASSYSFDRNSPLHF. In DNA, the CDR3 is TGTGCCAGCAGTTACTCGTTCGACCGAAATTCACCCCTCCACTTT.

This clonotype showed up just a few times. The chain is built from TRBV5-1 and TRBJ2-2, with a tentative D call TRBD1 (6 bases). V dropped 6 bases and J dropped 2 bases, with 14 bases sitting between them. Germline V gene lookup returns CDR1 SGHRS and CDR2 YFSETQ. The CDR3 has 15 residues. The CDR3 nucleotides read TGCGCCAGCACCCTGGGACACTCCAACACCGGGGAGCTGTTTTTT. Its protein is CASTLGHSNTGELFF. The full variable domain, rest sourced from reference TRBV5-1 and TRBJ2-2, is KAGVTQTPRYLIKTRGQQVTLSCSPISGHRSVSWYQQTPGQGLQFLFEYFSETQRNKGNFPGRFSGRQFSNSRSEMNVSTLELGDSALYLCASTLGHSNTGELFFGEGSRLTVL.

Only a few counts were recorded for this clonotype. V and J are TRBV20-1 and TRBJ1-1; the D gene is possibly TRBD1 (6 bases). The CDR3 is 15 amino acids. Trimming pared 6 bases from V and 3 bases from J, leaving 20 bases between. Germline V gene lookup returns CDR1 DFQATT and CDR2 SNEGSKA (reference sequence). In DNA form, the CDR3 reads TGCAGTGCGGCCCCCTTGACAGGCGATTACACTGAAGCTTTCTTT. This sequence encodes CSAAPLTGDYTEAFF.

This clonotype appeared a few times. The J gene is TRBJ2-5, the V gene TRBV5-6; D perhaps matches TRBD1 (5 bases). V lost 3 bases and J 11 bases, leaving 14 bases between the germline ends. From germline, CDR1 is SGHDT and CDR2 YYEEEE. The CDR3 runs to 12 residues. For the CDR3, the DNA is TGTGCCAGCAGCTCACTCGGCAGGGAACAGTACTTC. It codes for CASSSLGREQYF.

For this clonotype: A single base separates this from a much larger clone, so it may be a read error. V and J are TRBV6-2 or TRBV6-3 and TRBJ2-1; D might be TRBD2 (6 bases). The CDR3 has 13 amino acids. Germline V gene data show CDR1 as MNHEY and CDR2 as SVGEGT. Between the trimmed V and J ends, which lost 4 bases and 13 bases, there was a span of 17 bases. In DNA, the CDR3 is TGTGCCAGCAGTTCGATCGGGGGAACGTCCCAGTTCTTC. Residues: CASSSIGGTSQFF.

This clonotype was seen a few times. The chain carries TRBV20-1 and TRBJ2-1; TRBD1 agrees at 9 bases. CDR1 is DFQATT, CDR2 SNEGSKA, per germline (reference sequence). This CDR3 is 14 amino acids long. The V and J ends lost 5 bases and 7 bases, in that order; junction bases with no gene match: 9. The CDR3 protein is CSADRGWARNEQFF. In DNA form, the CDR3 reads TGCAGTGCTGACAGGGGGTGGGCTAGGAATGAGCAGTTCTTC.

As regards this clonotype: Germline and junction disagree at one end, which may indicate a read error. V is TRBV15 and J is TRBJ1-1; TRBD1 might be the D (6 bases). CDR3 length: 15 residues. The germline gives CDR1 LNHNV, CDR2 YYDKDF (reference sequence). The CDR3 DNA reads TGTGCCGCCAGCCGTCAGCCGGGGGCGTGGACTGAAGCTTTCTTT. Translated: CAASRQPGAWTEAFF.